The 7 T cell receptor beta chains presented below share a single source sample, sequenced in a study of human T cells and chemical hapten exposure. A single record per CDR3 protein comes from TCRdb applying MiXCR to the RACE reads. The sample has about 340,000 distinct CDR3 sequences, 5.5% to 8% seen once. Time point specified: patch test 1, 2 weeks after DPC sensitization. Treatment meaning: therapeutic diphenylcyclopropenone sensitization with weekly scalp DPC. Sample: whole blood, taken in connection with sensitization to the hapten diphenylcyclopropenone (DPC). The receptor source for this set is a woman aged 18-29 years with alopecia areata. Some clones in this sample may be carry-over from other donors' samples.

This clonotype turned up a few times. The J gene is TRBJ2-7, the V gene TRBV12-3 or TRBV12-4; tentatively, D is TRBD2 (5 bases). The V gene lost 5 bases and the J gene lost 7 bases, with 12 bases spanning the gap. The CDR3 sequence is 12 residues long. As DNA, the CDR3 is TGTGCCAGCAGTCCGGAGGTCCTGGAGCAGTACTTC. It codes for CASSPEVLEQYF.

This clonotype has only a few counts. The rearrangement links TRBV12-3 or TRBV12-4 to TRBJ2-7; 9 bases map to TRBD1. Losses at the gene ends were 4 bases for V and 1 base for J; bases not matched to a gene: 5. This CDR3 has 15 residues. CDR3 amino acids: CASSSGQGKSYEQYF. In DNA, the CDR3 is TGTGCCAGCAGTTCCGGACAGGGGAAATCCTACGAGCAGTACTTC.

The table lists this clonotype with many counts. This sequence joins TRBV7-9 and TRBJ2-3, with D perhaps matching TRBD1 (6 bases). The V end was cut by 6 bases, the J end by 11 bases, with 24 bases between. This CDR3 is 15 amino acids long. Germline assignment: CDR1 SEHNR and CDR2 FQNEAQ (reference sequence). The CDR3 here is CASSPGGRERLRQYF. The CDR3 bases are TGTGCCAGCAGTCCTGGGGGCAGGGAACGGCTGAGGCAGTATTTT.

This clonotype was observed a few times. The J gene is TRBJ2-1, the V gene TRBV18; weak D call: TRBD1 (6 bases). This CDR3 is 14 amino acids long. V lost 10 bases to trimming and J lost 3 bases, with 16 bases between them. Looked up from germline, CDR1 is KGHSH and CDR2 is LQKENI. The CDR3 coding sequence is TGTGCCACCTCCGAACAGGGTGACTACAATGAGCAGTTCTTC. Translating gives CATSEQGDYNEQFF.

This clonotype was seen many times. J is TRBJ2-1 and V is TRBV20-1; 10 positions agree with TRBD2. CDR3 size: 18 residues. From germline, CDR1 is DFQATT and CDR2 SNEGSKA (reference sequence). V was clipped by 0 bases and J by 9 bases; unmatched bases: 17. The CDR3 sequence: CSARDPLPSGGRPGEQFF. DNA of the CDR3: TGCAGTGCTAGAGATCCCCTCCCTAGCGGGGGCCGTCCTGGTGAGCAGTTCTTC.

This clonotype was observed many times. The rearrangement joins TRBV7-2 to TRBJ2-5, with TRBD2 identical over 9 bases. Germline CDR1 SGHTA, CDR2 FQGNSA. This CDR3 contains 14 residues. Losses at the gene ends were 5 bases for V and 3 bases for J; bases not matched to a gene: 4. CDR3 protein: CASSPGTSKETQYF. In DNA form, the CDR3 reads TGTGCCAGCAGCCCAGGGACTAGCAAAGAGACCCAGTACTTC.

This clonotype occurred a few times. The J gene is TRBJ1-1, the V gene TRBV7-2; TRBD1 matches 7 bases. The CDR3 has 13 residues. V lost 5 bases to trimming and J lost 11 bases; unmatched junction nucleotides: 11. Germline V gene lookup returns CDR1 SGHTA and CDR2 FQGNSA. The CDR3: CASSPETGSKAFF. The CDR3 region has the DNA TGTGCCAGCAGCCCCGAGACAGGGAGTAAGGCTTTCTTT.